This entry lists 9 T cell receptor beta chains sequenced from one sample in a study of blood T cell repertoires in COVID-19. Profiled with immunoSEQ multiplex PCR; TCRdb holds only in-frame clones, not every one. The sample has under 200,000 clones; about 80% are singletons. Sequenced material: peripheral blood. Every receptor here comes from a man in his sixties or seventies with active or convalescent COVID-19.

The V call is TRBV20-1, the J call TRBJ1-4, with D hard to call. Per germline, CDR1 DFQATT and CDR2 SNEGSKA (reference sequence). Trimming shortened V by 5 bases and J by 8 bases, and 9 bases separated the two germline ends. CDR3 length: 11 amino acids. CDR3 loop: CSALDGEKLFF. The CDR3 DNA reads TGCAGTGCTCTCGACGGGGAAAAACTGTTTTTT.

CDR3 bases: TGTGCCAGCAGTGACGGCCTGAGGAGGGGGAACACTGAAGCTTTCTTT. Residues: CASSDGLRRGNTEAFF. The chain uses TRBV2 and TRBJ1-1; possibly TRBD1 for D (5 bases). From germline, CDR1 is SNHLY and CDR2 FYNNEI. CDR3 length: 16 amino acids. V lost 3 bases and J lost 1, with 15 bases in between.

This clone has at least ten counts. The chain combines TRBV10-3 with TRBJ2-3; 12 nucleotides agree with TRBD1. The ends lost 0 bases at V and 2 bases at J; junction bases unmatched: 6. From germline, CDR1 is ENHRY and CDR2 SYGVKD. CDR3 length equals 18 residues. CDR3 sequence (DNA): TGTGCCATCAGTGAGTCGGATGGGACAGGGGGCTTCACAGATACGCAGTATTTT. It codes for CAISESDGTGGFTDTQYF.

This chain uses TRBV10-1 with TRBJ2-1; the D gene is possibly TRBD1 (6 bases). CDR3 size: 15 residues. Germline V CDR1 and CDR2: WNHNN, SYGVQD (reference sequence). V gave up 4 bases and J gave up 7 bases, with 17 bases separating them. CDR3 sequence: CASSGAKGGQNEQFF. The CDR3 DNA follows: TGCGCCAGCAGTGGGGCAAAAGGAGGACAGAATGAGCAGTTCTTC.

This clone was observed once. V gene TRBV5-1 combines with J gene TRBJ1-6; maybe TRBD1 (6 bases). Germline V gene sequence: CDR1 SGHRS, CDR2 YFSETQ. The CDR3 runs 15 residues. The germline V and J ends were trimmed by 4 bases and 2 bases, with 10 bases remaining between them. In DNA, the CDR3 is TGCGCCAGCAGCCGACGGACAGCCTATAATTCACCCCTCCACTTT. This gives the protein CASSRRTAYNSPLHF.

V gene TRBV15 combines with J gene TRBJ1-1; weak D call: TRBD1 (6 bases). The V and J ends lost 0 bases and 1 base respectively, with 12 bases between them. The V gene's germline CDR1 is LNHNV and CDR2 YYDKDF (reference sequence). CDR3 size: 16 residues. CDR3 DNA: TGTGCCACCAGCAGAGATTTCGGACAGACGAACACTGAAGCTTTCTTT. Its translation is CATSRDFGQTNTEAFF.

The V call is TRBV12-3 or TRBV12-4, the J call TRBJ2-3; D is undetermined. V was cut by 5 bases and J by 1 base, with 7 bases left in between. The CDR3 runs to 13 residues. The CDR3 is CASSRLRTDTQYF. CDR3 DNA: TGTGCCAGCAGTCGACTTCGCACAGATACGCAGTATTTT.

This chain uses TRBV5-6 with TRBJ1-5; D is undetermined. Germline V CDR1 and CDR2: SGHDT, YYEEEE. The V end lost 4 bases, the J end lost 3 bases, and 8 bases lay between the germline ends. The CDR3 totals 13 residues. CDR3 residues: CASSRGTNQPQHF. In nucleotides, the CDR3 is TGTGCCAGCAGCCGCGGTACCAATCAGCCCCAGCATTTT.

The rearrangement links TRBV11-2 to TRBJ2-3; 7 positions match TRBD2. CDR3 length: 16 amino acids. Unmatched junction bases numbered 4, after V lost 1 base and J lost 0 bases. CDR1 SGHAT and CDR2 FQNNGV come from the germline V gene. The DNA of the CDR3 is TGTGCCAGCAGCTTAGGACCTAGCGGTAGCACAGATACGCAGTATTTT. Its protein product is CASSLGPSGSTDTQYF.